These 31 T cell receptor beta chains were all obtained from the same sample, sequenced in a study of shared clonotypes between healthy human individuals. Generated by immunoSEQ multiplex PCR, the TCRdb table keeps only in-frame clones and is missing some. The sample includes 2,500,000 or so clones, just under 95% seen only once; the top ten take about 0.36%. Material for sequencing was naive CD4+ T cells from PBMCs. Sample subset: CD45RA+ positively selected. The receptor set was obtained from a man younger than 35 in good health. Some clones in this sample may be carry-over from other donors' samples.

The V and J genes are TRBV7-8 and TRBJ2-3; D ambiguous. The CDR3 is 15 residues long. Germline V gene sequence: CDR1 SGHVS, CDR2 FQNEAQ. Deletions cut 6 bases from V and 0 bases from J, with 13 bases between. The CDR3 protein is CASSQTRTSTDTQYF. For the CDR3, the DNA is TGTGCCAGCAGTCAGACAAGAACTAGCACAGATACGCAGTATTTT.

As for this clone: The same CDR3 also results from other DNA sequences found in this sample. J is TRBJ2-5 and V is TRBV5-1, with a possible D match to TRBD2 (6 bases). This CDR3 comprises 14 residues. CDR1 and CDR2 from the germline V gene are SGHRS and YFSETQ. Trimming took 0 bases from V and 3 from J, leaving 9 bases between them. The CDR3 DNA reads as TGCGCCAGCAGCTTGGGGGAGGTAGAAGAGACCCAGTACTTC. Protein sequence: CASSLGEVEETQYF. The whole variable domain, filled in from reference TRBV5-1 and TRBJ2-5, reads KAGVTQTPRYLIKTRGQQVTLSCSPISGHRSVSWYQQTPGQGLQFLFEYFSETQRNKGNFPGRFSGRQFSNSRSEMNVSTLELGDSALYLCASSLGEVEETQYFGPGTRLLVL.

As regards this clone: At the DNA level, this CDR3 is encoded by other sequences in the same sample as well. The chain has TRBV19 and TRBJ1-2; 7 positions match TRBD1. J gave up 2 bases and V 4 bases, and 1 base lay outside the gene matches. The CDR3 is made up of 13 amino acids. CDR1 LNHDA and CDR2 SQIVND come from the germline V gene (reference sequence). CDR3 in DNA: TGTGCCAGTAGTAGACAGGGAAACTATGGCTACACCTTC. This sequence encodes CASSRQGNYGYTF. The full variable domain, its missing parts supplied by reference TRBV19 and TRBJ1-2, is DGGITQSPKYLFRKEGQNVTLSCEQNLNHDAMYWYRQDPGQGLRLIYYSQIVNDFQKGDIAEGYSVSREKKESFPLTVTSAQKNPTAFYLCASSRQGNYGYTFGSGTRLTVV.

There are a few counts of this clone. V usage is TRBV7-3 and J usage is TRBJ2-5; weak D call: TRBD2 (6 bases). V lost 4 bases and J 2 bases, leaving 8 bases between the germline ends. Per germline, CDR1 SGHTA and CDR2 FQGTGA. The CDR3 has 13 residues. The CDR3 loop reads CASSSGTQETQYF. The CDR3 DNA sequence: TGTGCCAGCAGCTCCGGGACTCAAGAGACCCAGTACTTC. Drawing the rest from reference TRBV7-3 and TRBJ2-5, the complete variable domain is GAGVSQTPSNKVTEKGKYVELRCDPISGHTALYWYRQSLGQGPEFLIYFQGTGAADDSGLPNDRFFAVRPEGSVSTLKIQRTERGDSAVYLCASSSGTQETQYFGPGTRLLVL.

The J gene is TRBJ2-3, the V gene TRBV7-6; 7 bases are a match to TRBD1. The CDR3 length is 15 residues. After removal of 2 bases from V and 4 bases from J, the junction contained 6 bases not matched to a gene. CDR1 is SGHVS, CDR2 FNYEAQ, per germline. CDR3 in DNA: TGTGCCAGCAGCTTACTTCCAGACAGGGCAGATACGCAGTATTTT. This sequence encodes CASSLLPDRADTQYF.

The CDR3 loop is CAWDRDSSFPTSGNTIYF. CDR3 in DNA: TGTGCCTGGGACCGGGACAGCAGCTTCCCGACCTCTGGAAACACCATATATTTT. The gene calls are TRBV30 and TRBJ1-3; 7 bases match TRBD1. The CDR3 has 18 residues. V lost 5 bases, J lost 0 bases, and 16 bases stayed unmatched. CDR1 is GTSNPN, CDR2 SVGIG, per germline (reference sequence).

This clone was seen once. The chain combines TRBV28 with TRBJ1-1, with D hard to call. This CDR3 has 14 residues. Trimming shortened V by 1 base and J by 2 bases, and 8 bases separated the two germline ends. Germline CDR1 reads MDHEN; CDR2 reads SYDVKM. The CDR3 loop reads CASSLFRSNTEAFF. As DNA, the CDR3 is TGTGCCAGCAGTTTATTCCGGAGTAACACTGAAGCTTTCTTT.

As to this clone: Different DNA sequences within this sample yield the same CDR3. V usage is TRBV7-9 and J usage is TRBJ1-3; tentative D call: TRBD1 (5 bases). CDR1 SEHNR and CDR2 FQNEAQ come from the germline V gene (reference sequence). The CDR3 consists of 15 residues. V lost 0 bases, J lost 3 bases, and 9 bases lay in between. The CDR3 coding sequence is TGTGCCAGCAGCTTAGCGGGTCAGGGTGGAAACACCATATATTTT. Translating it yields CASSLAGQGGNTIYF. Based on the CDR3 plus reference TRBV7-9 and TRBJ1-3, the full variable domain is DTGVSQNPRHKITKRGQNVTFRCDPISEHNRLYWYRQTLGQGPEFLTYFQNEAQLEKSRLLSDRFSAERPKGSFSTLEIQRTEQGDSAMYLCASSLAGQGGNTIYFGEGSWLTVV.

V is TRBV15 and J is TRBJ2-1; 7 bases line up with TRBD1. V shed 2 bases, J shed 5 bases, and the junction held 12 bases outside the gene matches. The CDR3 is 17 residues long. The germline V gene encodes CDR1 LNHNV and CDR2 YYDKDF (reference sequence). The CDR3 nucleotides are TGTGCCACCAGCAGAACCCTGCGACAGGGTCACCACAATGAGCAGTTCTTC. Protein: CATSRTLRQGHHNEQFF. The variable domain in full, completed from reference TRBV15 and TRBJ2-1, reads DAMVIQNPRYQVTQFGKPVTLSCSQTLNHNVMYWYQQKSSQAPKLLFHYYDKDFNNEADTPDNFQSRRPNTSFCFLDIRSPGLGDTAMYLCATSRTLRQGHHNEQFFGPGTRLTVL.

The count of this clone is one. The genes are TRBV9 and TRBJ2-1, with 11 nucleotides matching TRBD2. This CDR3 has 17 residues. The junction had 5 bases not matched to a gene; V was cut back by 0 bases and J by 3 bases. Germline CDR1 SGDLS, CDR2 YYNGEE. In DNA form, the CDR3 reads TGTGCCAGCAGCGTAGCTCCGGGACTAGCGGACTACAATGAGCAGTTCTTC. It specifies CASSVAPGLADYNEQFF.

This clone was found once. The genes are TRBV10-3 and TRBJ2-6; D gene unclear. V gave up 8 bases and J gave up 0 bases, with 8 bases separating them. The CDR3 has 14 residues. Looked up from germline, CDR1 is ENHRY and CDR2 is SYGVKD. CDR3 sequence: CAISKNSGANVLTF. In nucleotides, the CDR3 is TGTGCCATCTCTAAGAACTCTGGGGCCAACGTCCTGACTTTC.

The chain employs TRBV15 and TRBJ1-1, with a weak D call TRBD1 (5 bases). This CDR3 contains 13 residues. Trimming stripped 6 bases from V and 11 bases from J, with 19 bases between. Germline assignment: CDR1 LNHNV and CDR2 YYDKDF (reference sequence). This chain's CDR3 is CATRTGTGGRAFF. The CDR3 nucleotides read TGTGCCACCAGGACCGGGACCGGGGGTCGGGCTTTCTTT.

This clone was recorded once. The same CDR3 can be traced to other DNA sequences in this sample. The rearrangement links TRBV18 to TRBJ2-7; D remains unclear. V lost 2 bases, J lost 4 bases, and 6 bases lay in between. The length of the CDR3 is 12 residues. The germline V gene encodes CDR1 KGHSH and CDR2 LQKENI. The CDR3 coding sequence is TGTGCCAGCTCACCAGGCGGATACGAGCAGTACTTC. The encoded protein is CASSPGGYEQYF.

CDR3 in amino acids: CASSFDATQYF. DNA for the CDR3: TGTGCCAGCAGCTTCGACGCCACCCAGTACTTC. The J gene is TRBJ2-5, the V gene TRBV7-2; D gene unclear. Per germline, CDR1 SGHTA and CDR2 FQGNSA. Trimming removed 3 bases at V and 8 bases at J, with 7 bases between. This CDR3 contains 11 residues.

For the CDR3, the DNA is TGTGCCAGCACCACCTCGACCTCGGAGAATCAGCCCCAGCATTTT. Translation gives CASTTSTSENQPQHF. The chain joins TRBV7-9 to TRBJ1-5; D unresolved. Germline CDR1 is SEHNR and CDR2 is FQNEAQ (reference sequence). There are 15 residues in the CDR3. V lost 7 bases and J 4 bases, leaving 17 bases between the germline ends.

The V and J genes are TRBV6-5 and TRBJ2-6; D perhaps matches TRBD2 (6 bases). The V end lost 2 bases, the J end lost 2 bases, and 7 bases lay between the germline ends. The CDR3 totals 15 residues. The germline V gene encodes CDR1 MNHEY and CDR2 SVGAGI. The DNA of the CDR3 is TGTGCCAGCAGTTACCGGAGGGCTGGGGCCAACGTCCTGACTTTC. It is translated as CASSYRRAGANVLTF.

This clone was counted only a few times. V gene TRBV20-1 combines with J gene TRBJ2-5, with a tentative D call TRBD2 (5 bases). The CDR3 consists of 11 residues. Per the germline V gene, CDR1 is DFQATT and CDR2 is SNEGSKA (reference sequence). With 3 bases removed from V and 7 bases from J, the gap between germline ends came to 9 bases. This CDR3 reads CSASRGGTQYF. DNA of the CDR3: TGCAGTGCTAGTAGAGGAGGGACCCAGTACTTC.

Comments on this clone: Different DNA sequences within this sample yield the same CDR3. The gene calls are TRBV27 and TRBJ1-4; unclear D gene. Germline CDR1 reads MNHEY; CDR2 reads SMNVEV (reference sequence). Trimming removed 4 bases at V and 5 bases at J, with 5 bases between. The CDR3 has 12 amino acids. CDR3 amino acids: CASSSRNEKLFF. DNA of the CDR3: TGTGCCAGCAGTTCCAGGAATGAAAAACTGTTTTTT. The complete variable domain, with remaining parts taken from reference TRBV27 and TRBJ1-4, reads EAQVTQNPRYLITVTGKKLTVTCSQNMNHEYMSWYRQDPGLGLRQIYYSMNVEVTDKGDVPEGYKVSRKEKRNFPLILESPSPNQTSLYFCASSSRNEKLFFGSGTQLSVL.

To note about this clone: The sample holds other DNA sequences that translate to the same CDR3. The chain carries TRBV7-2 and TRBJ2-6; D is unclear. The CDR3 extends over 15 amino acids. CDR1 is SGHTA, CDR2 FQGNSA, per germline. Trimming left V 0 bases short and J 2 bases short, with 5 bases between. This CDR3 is CASSLAGAGANVLTF. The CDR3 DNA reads TGTGCCAGCAGCTTAGCTGGAGCTGGGGCCAACGTCCTGACTTTC.

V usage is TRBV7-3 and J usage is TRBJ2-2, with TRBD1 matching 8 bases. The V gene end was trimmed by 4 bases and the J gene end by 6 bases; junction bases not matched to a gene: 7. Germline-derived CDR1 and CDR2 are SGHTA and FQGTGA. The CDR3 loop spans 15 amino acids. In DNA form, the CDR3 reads TGTGCCAGCAGCTCCGGACAGGGTCGGGCCGGGGAGCTGTTTTTT. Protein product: CASSSGQGRAGELFF.

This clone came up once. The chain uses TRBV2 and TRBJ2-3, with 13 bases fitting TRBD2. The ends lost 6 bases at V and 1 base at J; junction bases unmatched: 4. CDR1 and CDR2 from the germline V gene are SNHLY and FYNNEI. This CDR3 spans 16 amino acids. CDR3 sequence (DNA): TGTGCCAGCAGGGCCGGACTAGCGGGAGGCACAGATACGCAGTATTTT. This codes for CASRAGLAGGTDTQYF.

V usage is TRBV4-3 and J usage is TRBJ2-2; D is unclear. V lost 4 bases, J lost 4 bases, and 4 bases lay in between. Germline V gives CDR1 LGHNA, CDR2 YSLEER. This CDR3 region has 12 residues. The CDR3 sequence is CASSRGTGELFF. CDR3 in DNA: TGCGCCAGCAGCCGAGGCACCGGGGAGCTGTTTTTT.

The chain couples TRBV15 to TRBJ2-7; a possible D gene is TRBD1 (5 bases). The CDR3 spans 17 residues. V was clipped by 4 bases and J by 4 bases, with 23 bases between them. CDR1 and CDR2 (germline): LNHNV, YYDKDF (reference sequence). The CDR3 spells CATSTIPFPGIIYEQYF. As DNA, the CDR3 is TGTGCCACCAGCACGATTCCCTTTCCAGGGATCATTTACGAGCAGTACTTC.

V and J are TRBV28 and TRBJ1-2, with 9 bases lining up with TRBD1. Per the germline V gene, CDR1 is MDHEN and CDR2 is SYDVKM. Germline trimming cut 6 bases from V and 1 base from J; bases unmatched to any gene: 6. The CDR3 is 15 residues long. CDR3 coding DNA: TGTGCCAGCAGCACCGGGACAGGGTTTAACTATGGCTACACCTTC. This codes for CASSTGTGFNYGYTF.

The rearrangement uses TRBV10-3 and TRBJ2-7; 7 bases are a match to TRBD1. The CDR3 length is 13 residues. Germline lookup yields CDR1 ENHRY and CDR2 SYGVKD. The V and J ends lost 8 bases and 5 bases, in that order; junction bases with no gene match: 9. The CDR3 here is CAIGKGDSHEQYF. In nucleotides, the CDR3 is TGTGCCATCGGCAAGGGGGACAGTCACGAGCAGTACTTC.

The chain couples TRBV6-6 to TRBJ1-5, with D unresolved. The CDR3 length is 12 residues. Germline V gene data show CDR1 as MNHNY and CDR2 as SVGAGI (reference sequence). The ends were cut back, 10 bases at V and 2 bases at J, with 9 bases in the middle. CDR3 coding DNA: TGTGCCACCACCCCGGGCAATCAGCCCCAGCATTTT. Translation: CATTPGNQPQHF.

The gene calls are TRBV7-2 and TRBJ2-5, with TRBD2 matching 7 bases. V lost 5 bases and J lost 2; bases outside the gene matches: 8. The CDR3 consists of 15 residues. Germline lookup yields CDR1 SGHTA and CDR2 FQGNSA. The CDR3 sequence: CASSQRDYPQETQYF. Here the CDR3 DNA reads TGTGCCAGCAGCCAAAGGGACTACCCACAAGAGACCCAGTACTTC.

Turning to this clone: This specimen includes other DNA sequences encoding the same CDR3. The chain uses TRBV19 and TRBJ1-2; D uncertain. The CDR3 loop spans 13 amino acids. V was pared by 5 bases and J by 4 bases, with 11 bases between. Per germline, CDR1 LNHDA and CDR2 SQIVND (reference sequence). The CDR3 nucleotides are TGTGCCAGTAGTTACCGGGCCGCCTATGGCTACACCTTC. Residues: CASSYRAAYGYTF. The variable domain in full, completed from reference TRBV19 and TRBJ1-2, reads DGGITQSPKYLFRKEGQNVTLSCEQNLNHDAMYWYRQDPGQGLRLIYYSQIVNDFQKGDIAEGYSVSREKKESFPLTVTSAQKNPTAFYLCASSYRAAYGYTFGSGTRLTVV.

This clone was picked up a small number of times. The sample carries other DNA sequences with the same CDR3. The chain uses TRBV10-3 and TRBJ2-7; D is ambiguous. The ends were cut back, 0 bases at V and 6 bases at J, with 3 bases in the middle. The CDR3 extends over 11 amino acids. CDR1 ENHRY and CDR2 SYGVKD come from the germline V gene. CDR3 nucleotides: TGTGCCATCAGTGAGTCGTTCGAGCAGTACTTC. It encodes CAISESFEQYF.

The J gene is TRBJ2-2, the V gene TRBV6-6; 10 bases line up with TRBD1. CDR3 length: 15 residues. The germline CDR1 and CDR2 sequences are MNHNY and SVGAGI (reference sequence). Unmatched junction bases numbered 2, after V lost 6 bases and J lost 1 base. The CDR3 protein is CASRDRGKNTGELFF. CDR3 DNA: TGTGCCAGCAGGGACAGGGGGAAGAACACCGGGGAGCTGTTTTTT.

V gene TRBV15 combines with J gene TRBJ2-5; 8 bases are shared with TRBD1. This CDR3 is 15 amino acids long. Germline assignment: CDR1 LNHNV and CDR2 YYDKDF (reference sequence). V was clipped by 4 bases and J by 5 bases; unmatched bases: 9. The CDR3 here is CATSTATGAGETQYF. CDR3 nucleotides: TGTGCCACCAGCACTGCGACAGGGGCCGGCGAGACCCAGTACTTC.